This T cell receptor (beta chain) stems from a study of CD8+ T cells in alopecia areata. Study context: C3H/HeJ graft donors with spontaneous alopecia, aged roughly 6-12 months, supplied skin that was transplanted onto female C3H/HeJ mice aged roughly 6-11 weeks.

CDR3 length: 15 residues. V dropped 1 base and J dropped 0 bases, with 8 bases sitting between them. Germline values: CDR1 NSQYPW, CDR2 LRSPGD (reference sequence). Time point given: mouse skin 3 weeks after grafting. Biopsy sampling of recipient mouse skin took place at grafting and 3 and 6 weeks later. Within the sample, this clone is medium-sized (0.01 to 0.1%). The antigen is not known. Any gene name here is a mouse gene name. The CDR3 end falls 4 residues outside the read, so it is completed with the germline J gene. Within the sample, other DNA sequences also encode this same CDR3. Extracted RNA was reverse transcribed into cDNA, the sequencing template. Assay: immunoSEQ multiplex PCR; the TCRdb copy retains only in-frame clones and omits some. Singletons are absent from the sample, which has about 3,000 clones. Study-wide results and caveats: Scalp data also include sequences from resident alphabeta T cells of normal skin.

This chain uses TRBV1 with TRBJ2-3; D might be TRBD1 or TRBD2, each matching 6 bases. This receptor was identified in a C3H/HeJ mouse with alopecia areata. MHC haplotype here: H2-k. Sequenced material: skin, taken at week 3. CDR3 bases read: TGCACCTGCAGTGCAGGGGGGCCTAGTGCAGAA. Residues: CTCSAGGPSAE. The whole CDR3 sequence reads CTCSAGGPSAETLYF. The full variable domain, in which reference TRBV1 and TRBJ2-3 provide the parts outside the CDR3, is VTLLEQNPRWRLVPRGQAVNLRCILKNSQYPWMSWYQQDLQKQLQWLFTLRSPGDKEVKSLPGADYLATRVTDTELRLQVANMSQGRTLYCTCSAGGPSAETLYFGSGTRLTVL.